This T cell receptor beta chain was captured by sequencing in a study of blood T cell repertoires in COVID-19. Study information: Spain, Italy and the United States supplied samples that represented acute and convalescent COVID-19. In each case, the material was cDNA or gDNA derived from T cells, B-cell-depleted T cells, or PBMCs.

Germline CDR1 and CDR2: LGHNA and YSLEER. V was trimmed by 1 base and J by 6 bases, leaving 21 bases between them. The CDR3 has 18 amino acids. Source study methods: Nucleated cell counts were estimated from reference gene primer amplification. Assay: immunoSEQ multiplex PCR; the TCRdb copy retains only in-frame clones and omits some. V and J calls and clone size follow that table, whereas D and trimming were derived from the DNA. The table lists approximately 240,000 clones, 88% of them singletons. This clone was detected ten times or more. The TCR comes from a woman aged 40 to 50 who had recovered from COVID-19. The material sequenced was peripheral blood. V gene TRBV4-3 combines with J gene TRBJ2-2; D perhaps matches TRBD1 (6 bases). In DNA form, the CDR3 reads TGCGCCAGCAGCCAAGTCCAGGGGATTGTGGTTGAGGCCGGGGAGCTGTTTTTT. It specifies CASSQVQGIVVEAGELFF.